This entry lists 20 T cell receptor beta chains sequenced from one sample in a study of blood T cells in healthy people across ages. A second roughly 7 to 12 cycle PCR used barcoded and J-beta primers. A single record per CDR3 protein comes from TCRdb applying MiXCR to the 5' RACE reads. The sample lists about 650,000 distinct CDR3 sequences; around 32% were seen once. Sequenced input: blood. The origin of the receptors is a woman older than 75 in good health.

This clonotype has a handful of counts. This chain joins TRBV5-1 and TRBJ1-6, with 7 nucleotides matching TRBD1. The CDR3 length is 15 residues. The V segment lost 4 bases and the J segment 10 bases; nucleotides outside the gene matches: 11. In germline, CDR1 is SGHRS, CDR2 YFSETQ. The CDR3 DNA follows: TGCGCCAGCAGCACTACGACAGGGATTGGGTCACCCCTCCACTTT. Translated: CASSTTTGIGSPLHF.

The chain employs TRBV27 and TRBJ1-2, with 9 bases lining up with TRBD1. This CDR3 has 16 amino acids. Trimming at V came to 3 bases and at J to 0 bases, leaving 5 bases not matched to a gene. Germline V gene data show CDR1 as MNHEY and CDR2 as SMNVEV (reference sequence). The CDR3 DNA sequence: TGTGCCAGCAGTTTGGTTGGGACAGGGCCTAACTATGGCTACACCTTC. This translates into CASSLVGTGPNYGYTF.

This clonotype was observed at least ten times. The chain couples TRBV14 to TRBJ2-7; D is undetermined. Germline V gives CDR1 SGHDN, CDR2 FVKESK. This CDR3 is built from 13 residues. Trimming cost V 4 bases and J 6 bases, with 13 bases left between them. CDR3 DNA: TGTGCCAGCAGCCCCGAAATCTTGGGCGAGCAGTACTTC. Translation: CASSPEILGEQYF.

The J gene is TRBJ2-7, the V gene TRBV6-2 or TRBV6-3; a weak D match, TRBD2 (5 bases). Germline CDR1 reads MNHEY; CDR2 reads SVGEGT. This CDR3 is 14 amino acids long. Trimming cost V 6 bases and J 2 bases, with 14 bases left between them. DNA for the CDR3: TGTGCCAGCAGCCCAAGACTACCCCCCTACGAGCAGTACTTC. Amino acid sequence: CASSPRLPPYEQYF.

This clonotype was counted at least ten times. The CDR3 DNA reads as TGCAGTGCTAGAGAATACAGGGGTAGGGCGGAGACCCAGTACTTC. It encodes CSAREYRGRAETQYF. The gene calls are TRBV20-1 and TRBJ2-5; 7 nucleotides line up with TRBD1. Germline CDR1 is DFQATT and CDR2 is SNEGSKA (reference sequence). The CDR3 sequence is 15 residues long. Trimming cost V 0 bases and J 5 bases; bases outside gene matches: 9.

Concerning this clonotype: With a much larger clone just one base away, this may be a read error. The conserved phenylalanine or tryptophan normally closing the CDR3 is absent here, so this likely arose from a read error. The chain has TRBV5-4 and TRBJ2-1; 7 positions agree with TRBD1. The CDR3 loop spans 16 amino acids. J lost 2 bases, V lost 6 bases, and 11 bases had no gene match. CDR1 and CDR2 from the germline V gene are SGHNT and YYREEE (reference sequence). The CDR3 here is CASNLQGTPTYNEQFS. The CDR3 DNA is TGTGCCAGCAATTTACAGGGGACCCCTACCTACAATGAGCAGTTCTCC.

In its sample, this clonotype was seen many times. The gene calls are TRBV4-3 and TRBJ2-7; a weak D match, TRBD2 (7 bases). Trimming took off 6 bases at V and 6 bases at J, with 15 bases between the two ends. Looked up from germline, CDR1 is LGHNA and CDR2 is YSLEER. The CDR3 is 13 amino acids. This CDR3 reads CASSPRGAVEQYF. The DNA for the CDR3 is TGCGCCAGCAGTCCCCGGGGGGCCGTCGAGCAGTACTTC.

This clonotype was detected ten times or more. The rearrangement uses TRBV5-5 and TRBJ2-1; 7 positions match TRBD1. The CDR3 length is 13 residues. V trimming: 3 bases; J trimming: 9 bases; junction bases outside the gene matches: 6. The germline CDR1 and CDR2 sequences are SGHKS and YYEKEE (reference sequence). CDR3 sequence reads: CASSSTGASEQFF. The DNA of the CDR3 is TGTGCCAGCAGCTCAACAGGGGCAAGTGAGCAGTTCTTC.

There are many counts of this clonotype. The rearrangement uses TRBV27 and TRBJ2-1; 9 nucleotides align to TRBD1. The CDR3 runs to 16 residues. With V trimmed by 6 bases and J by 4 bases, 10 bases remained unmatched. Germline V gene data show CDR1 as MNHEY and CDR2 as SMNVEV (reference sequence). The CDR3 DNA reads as TGTGCCAGCAGGATAGTGCGGACAGGGGCATACAATGAGCAGTTCTTC. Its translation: CASRIVRTGAYNEQFF.

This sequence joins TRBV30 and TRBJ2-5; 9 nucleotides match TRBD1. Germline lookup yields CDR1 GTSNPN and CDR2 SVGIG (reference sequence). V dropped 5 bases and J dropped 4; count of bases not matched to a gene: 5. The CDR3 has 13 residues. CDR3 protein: CAWGVQGAETQYF. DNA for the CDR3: TGTGCCTGGGGCGTACAGGGGGCAGAGACCCAGTACTTC.

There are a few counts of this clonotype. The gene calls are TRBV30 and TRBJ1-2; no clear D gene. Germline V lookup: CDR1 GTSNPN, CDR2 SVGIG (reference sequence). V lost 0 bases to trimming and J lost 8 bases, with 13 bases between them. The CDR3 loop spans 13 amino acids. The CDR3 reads CAWSVGPLGGYTF. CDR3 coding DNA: TGTGCCTGGAGTGTAGGGCCCCTCGGCGGCTACACCTTC.

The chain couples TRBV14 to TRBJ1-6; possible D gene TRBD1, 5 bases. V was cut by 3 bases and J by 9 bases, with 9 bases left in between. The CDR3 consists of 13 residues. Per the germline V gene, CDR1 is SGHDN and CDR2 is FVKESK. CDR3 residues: CASSHRGGSPLHF. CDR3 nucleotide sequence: TGTGCCAGCAGCCATAGGGGCGGTTCACCCCTCCACTTT. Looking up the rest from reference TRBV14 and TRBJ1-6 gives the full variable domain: EAGVTQFPSHSVIEKGQTVTLRCDPISGHDNLYWYRRVMGKEIKFLLHFVKESKQDESGMPNNRFLAERTGGTYSTLKVQPAELEDSGVYFCASSHRGGSPLHFGNGTRLTVT.

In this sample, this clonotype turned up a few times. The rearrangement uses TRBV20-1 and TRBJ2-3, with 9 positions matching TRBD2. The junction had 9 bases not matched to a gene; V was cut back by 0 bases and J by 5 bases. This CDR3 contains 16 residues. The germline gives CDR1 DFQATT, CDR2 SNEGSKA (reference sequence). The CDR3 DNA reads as TGCAGTGCTAGAGATGCTGGCGGGGGGGCCGGAGATACGCAGTATTTT. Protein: CSARDAGGGAGDTQYF.

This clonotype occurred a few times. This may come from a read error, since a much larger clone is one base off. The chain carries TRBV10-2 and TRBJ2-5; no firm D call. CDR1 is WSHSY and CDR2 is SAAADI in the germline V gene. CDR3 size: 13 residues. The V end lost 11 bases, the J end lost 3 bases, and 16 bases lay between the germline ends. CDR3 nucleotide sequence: TGCGCCGGCAATGATCGAGTAAAAGAGACCCAGTACTTC. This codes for CAGNDRVKETQYF.

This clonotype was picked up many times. In DNA form, the CDR3 reads TGTGCCAGCAGCTTAGCGTCTAGCGGGGGGTACAATGAGCAGTTCTTC. Encoded protein: CASSLASSGGYNEQFF. The chain is built from TRBV5-4 and TRBJ2-1, with 11 nucleotides matching TRBD2. Germline assignment: CDR1 SGHNT and CDR2 YYREEE (reference sequence). V shed 2 bases and J 4 bases; nucleotides not matched to a gene: 5. CDR3 length: 16 residues.

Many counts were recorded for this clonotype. The CDR3 region has the DNA TGTGCCACCAGCAGAGATAGGGTGTTTGAATACGAGCAGTACTTC. It codes for CATSRDRVFEYEQYF. The chain links TRBV15 to TRBJ2-7; D gene ambiguous. The CDR3 loop spans 15 amino acids. CDR1 is LNHNV and CDR2 is YYDKDF in the germline V gene (reference sequence). With 0 bases removed from V and 4 bases from J, the gap between germline ends came to 13 bases.

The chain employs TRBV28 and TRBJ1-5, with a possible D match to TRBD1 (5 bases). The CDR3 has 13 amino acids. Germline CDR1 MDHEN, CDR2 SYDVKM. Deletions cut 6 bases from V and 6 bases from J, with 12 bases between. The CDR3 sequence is CASRSPGPQPQHF. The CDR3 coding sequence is TGTGCCAGCAGATCACCGGGACCTCAGCCCCAGCATTTT.

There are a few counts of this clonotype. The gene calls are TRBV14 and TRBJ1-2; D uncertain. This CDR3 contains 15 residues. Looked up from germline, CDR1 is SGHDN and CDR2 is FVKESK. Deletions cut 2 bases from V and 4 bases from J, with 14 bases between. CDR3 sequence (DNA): TGTGCCAGCAGCCAATGGGGTGGGTACGGCTATGGCTACACCTTC. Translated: CASSQWGGYGYGYTF.

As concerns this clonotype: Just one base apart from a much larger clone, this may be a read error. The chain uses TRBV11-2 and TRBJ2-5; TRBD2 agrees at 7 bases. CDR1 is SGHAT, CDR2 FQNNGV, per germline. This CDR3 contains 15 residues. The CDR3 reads CACSARGVPKETQYF. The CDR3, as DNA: TGTGCCTGCAGCGCCCGGGGGGTACCAAAAGAGACCCAGTACTTC. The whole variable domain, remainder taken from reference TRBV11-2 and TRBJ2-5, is EAGVAQSPRYKIIEKRQSVAFWCNPISGHATLYWYQQILGQGPKLLIQFQNNGVVDDSQLPKDRFSAERLKGVDSTLKIQPAKLEDSAVYLCACSARGVPKETQYFGPGTRLLVL.

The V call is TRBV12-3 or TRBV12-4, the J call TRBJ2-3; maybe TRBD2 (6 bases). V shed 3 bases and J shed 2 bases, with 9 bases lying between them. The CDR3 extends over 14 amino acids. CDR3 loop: CASSFRENTDTQYF. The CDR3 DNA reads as TGTGCCAGCAGTTTTCGGGAGAACACAGATACGCAGTATTTT.